These 24 T cell receptor beta chains came from one sample sequenced in a study of blood T cell repertoires in COVID-19. Repertoires were generated with immunoSEQ multiplex PCR, while TCRdb's copy carries only in-frame clones and drops some. The repertoire has about 350,000 clones, 87% of them found once; the top ten carry about 6.9%. The sample taken for sequencing was peripheral blood. The receptors were gathered from a woman between 45 and 65 years old with COVID-19, enrolled during active disease.

The rearrangement links TRBV5-1 to TRBJ1-1; D is undetermined. V was trimmed by 0 bases and J by 1 base, leaving 10 bases between them. Germline V lookup: CDR1 SGHRS, CDR2 YFSETQ. The CDR3 sequence is 15 residues long. The CDR3 bases are TGCGCCAGCAGCTTGGAACTATCACGGAACACTGAAGCTTTCTTT. This sequence encodes CASSLELSRNTEAFF.

This rearrangement joins TRBV19 to TRBJ1-1; TRBD1 might be the D (5 bases). CDR3 length: 17 residues. CDR1 is LNHDA and CDR2 is SQIVND in the germline V gene (reference sequence). V lost 1 base to trimming and J lost 5 bases, with 20 bases between them. CDR3 region: CASSIAMRGTVGTEAFF. The CDR3 nucleotides are TGTGCCAGTAGTATAGCTATGCGGGGCACGGTTGGGACTGAAGCTTTCTTT.

This rearrangement joins TRBV7-2 to TRBJ2-7, with TRBD1 matching over 10 bases. The CDR3 has 15 amino acids. The germline V gene encodes CDR1 SGHTA and CDR2 FQGNSA. The V and J ends lost 6 bases and 3 bases, in that order; junction bases with no gene match: 8. CDR3 coding DNA: TGTGCCAGCAGTTGGCGGACAGGGGGTAACTACGAGCAGTACTTC. Translated: CASSWRTGGNYEQYF.

CDR3 loop: CASSRTGRGSYNEQFF. The CDR3 DNA follows: TGTGCCAGTAGTAGGACAGGTAGGGGATCCTACAATGAGCAGTTCTTC. The V gene is TRBV19, the J gene TRBJ2-1; 7 bases agree with TRBD1. The CDR3 extends over 16 amino acids. Germline CDR1 and CDR2: LNHDA and SQIVND (reference sequence). J lost 1 base, V lost 4 bases, and 7 bases had no gene match.

J is TRBJ2-7 and V is TRBV6-2 or TRBV6-3, with D unresolved. V was trimmed by 2 bases and J by 0 bases, leaving 5 bases between them. The CDR3 is made up of 13 amino acids. Germline CDR1 and CDR2: MNHEY and SVGEGT. CDR3 loop: CASSYINSYEQYF. The CDR3 DNA is TGTGCCAGCAGTTACATTAACTCCTACGAGCAGTACTTC.

In this sample, this clone turned up once. The V and J genes are TRBV7-9 and TRBJ2-5; 7 bases line up with TRBD1. CDR3 size: 15 residues. V was clipped by 1 base and J by 2 bases; unmatched bases: 4. The V gene's germline CDR1 is SEHNR and CDR2 FQNEAQ (reference sequence). CDR3 sequence reads: CASSLVGQAQETQYF. CDR3 in DNA: TGTGCCAGCAGCTTAGTCGGACAGGCACAAGAGACCCAGTACTTC.

The chain employs TRBV28 and TRBJ2-1; weak D call: TRBD1 (6 bases). The CDR3 is 13 amino acids. Germline assignment: CDR1 MDHEN and CDR2 SYDVKM. V shed 7 bases and J shed 5 bases, with 12 bases lying between them. Written as DNA, the CDR3 is TGTGCCAGCACCCTGGACAGACACAATGAGCAGTTCTTC. Translating gives CASTLDRHNEQFF. The complete variable domain, with remaining parts taken from reference TRBV28 and TRBJ2-1, reads DVKVTQSSRYLVKRTGEKVFLECVQDMDHENMFWYRQDPGLGLRLIYFSYDVKMKEKGDIPEGYSVSREKKERFSLILESASTNQTSMYLCASTLDRHNEQFFGPGTRLTVL.

There are a few counts of this clone. The chain links TRBV7-6 to TRBJ2-7, with D possibly TRBD1 on 6 matching bases. With 0 bases removed from V and 3 bases from J, the gap between germline ends came to 12 bases. This CDR3 is 15 amino acids long. Germline V gene sequence: CDR1 SGHVS, CDR2 FNYEAQ. The CDR3 protein is CASSLAKDRYYEQYF. In nucleotides, the CDR3 is TGTGCCAGCAGCTTAGCTAAGGACAGATACTACGAGCAGTACTTC. Full variable domain (missing parts from reference TRBV7-6 and TRBJ2-7): GAGVSQSPRYKVTKRGQDVALRCDPISGHVSLYWYRQALGQGPEFLTYFNYEAQQDKSGLPNDRFSAERPEGSISTLTIQRTEQRDSAMYRCASSLAKDRYYEQYFGPGTRLTVT.

CDR3 sequence reads: CASTYPGGETQYF. For the CDR3, the DNA is TGTGCCAGCACCTACCCGGGGGGGGAGACCCAGTACTTC. The V and J genes are TRBV6-6 and TRBJ2-5, with 8 bases fitting TRBD2. Germline V gene lookup returns CDR1 MNHNY and CDR2 SVGAGI (reference sequence). Trimming cost V 7 bases and J 5 bases; bases outside gene matches: 6. The CDR3 sequence is 13 residues long.

The chain carries TRBV14 and TRBJ2-3; D perhaps matches TRBD1 (6 bases). The CDR3 covers 15 residues. Trimming cost V 4 bases and J 5 bases, with 16 bases left between them. Looked up from germline, CDR1 is SGHDN and CDR2 is FVKESK. DNA of the CDR3: TGTGCCAGCAGCCGACACCCTTCAGGGGTAGATACGCAGTATTTT. Protein: CASSRHPSGVDTQYF.

The rearrangement links TRBV6-5 to TRBJ1-3; a weak D match, TRBD1 (5 bases). This CDR3 is 15 amino acids long. The V end lost 4 bases, the J end lost 0 bases, and 10 bases lay between the germline ends. CDR1 and CDR2 (germline): MNHEY, SVGAGI. This CDR3 reads CASSSTATSGNTIYF. The CDR3 DNA is TGTGCCAGCAGTTCGACAGCAACCTCTGGAAACACCATATATTTT.

This rearrangement joins TRBV19 to TRBJ2-5, with TRBD1 identical over 11 bases. The germline V gene encodes CDR1 LNHDA and CDR2 SQIVND (reference sequence). CDR3 length: 15 amino acids. V was clipped by 5 bases and J by 10 bases; unmatched bases: 12. DNA for the CDR3: TGTGCCAGTAGTGCGGACAGGGGGCGCGGGGTTGGCCAGTACTTC. Amino acid sequence: CASSADRGRGVGQYF.

The chain uses TRBV7-2 and TRBJ2-7; 8 bases fit TRBD1. This CDR3 is built from 17 residues. Germline loops: CDR1 SGHTA, CDR2 FQGNSA. After removal of 4 bases from V and 3 bases from J, the junction contained 14 bases not matched to a gene. This CDR3 reads CASSSPHAGQEDYEQYF. The CDR3, as DNA: TGTGCCAGCAGCTCACCCCACGCGGGACAGGAAGACTACGAGCAGTACTTC.

V is TRBV11-3 and J is TRBJ2-7; possible D gene TRBD2, 7 bases. The CDR3 runs to 13 residues. Germline CDR1 and CDR2: SGHNT and YENEEA. Trimming shortened V by 5 bases and J by 5 bases, and 13 bases separated the two germline ends. Here the CDR3 reads CASSGRGGDEQYF. CDR3 DNA: TGTGCCAGCAGCGGGAGGGGGGGAGACGAGCAGTACTTC.

This chain links TRBV4-2 with TRBJ2-7, with no clear D. V dropped 4 bases and J dropped 2 bases, with 6 bases sitting between them. CDR3 length: 12 residues. CDR1 and CDR2 (germline): LGHNA, YNFKEQ. The CDR3 here is CASSLPAYEQYF. Written as DNA, the CDR3 is TGTGCCAGCAGCCTACCGGCCTACGAGCAGTACTTC.

V gene TRBV29-1 combines with J gene TRBJ2-1; a possible D gene is TRBD1 (5 bases). The germline V gene has CDR1 SQVTM and CDR2 ANQGSEA. The ends were cut back, 6 bases at V and 7 bases at J, with 13 bases in the middle. This CDR3 has 12 residues. The CDR3 is CSVLLRGNEQFF. In DNA, the CDR3 is TGCAGCGTCCTGTTAAGGGGTAATGAGCAGTTCTTC.

The chain couples TRBV5-1 to TRBJ1-2, with TRBD1 matching over 7 bases. The length of the CDR3 is 14 residues. Trimming cost V 5 bases and J 10 bases; bases outside gene matches: 14. Per the germline V gene, CDR1 is SGHRS and CDR2 is YFSETQ. The CDR3 spells CASRSTPGQPDYTF. In DNA form, the CDR3 reads TGCGCCAGCAGATCCACACCGGGACAGCCGGACTACACCTTC.

CDR3 loop: CASRLGTQVSNQPQHF. The CDR3 coding sequence is TGTGCCAGTAGGCTGGGGACTCAGGTTAGCAATCAGCCCCAGCATTTT. The chain joins TRBV19 to TRBJ1-5; perhaps TRBD1 as D (5 bases). V was trimmed by 6 bases and J by 0 bases, leaving 15 bases between them. Germline V lookup: CDR1 LNHDA, CDR2 SQIVND (reference sequence). The CDR3 length is 16 residues.

The rearrangement links TRBV3-1 (or the pseudogene TRBV3-2) to TRBJ2-6; 9 nucleotides match TRBD2. Per the germline V gene, CDR1 is LGHDT and CDR2 is YNNKEL (reference sequence). There are 17 residues in the CDR3. Germline trimming cut 6 bases from V and 0 bases from J; bases unmatched to any gene: 6. CDR3 nucleotide sequence: TGTGCCAGCAGAAGGGGACTAGCAAACTCTGGGGCCAACGTCCTGACTTTC. Translating it yields CASRRGLANSGANVLTF.

The chain couples TRBV19 to TRBJ1-5, with 10 bases aligning to TRBD1. Trimming removed 5 bases from V and 2 bases from J; junction bases left unmatched: 3. Germline CDR1 reads LNHDA; CDR2 reads SQIVND (reference sequence). The CDR3 has 15 amino acids. The CDR3, as DNA: TGTGCCAGTAGTGTTGGGACAGGGGGCAATCAGCCCCAGCATTTT. Amino acids: CASSVGTGGNQPQHF.

This sequence joins TRBV4-2 and TRBJ1-1, with a weak D call TRBD1 (6 bases). CDR1 is LGHNA, CDR2 YNFKEQ, per germline. This CDR3 is built from 16 residues. V lost 0 bases, J lost 3 bases, and 14 bases lay in between. The DNA for the CDR3 is TGTGCCAGCAGCCAAGATGGGTGGGGGGGCGACACTGAAGCTTTCTTT. Its translation is CASSQDGWGGDTEAFF.

V gene TRBV21-1 combines with J gene TRBJ1-1. TRBV21-1 is reported as a pseudogene. The CDR3 runs to 15 residues. CDR3 region: CASSKGEGPNTEAFF. Written as DNA, the CDR3 is TGTGCCAGCAGCAAGGGGGAGGGACCCAACACTGAAGCTTTCTTT.

The rearrangement links TRBV7-9 to TRBJ2-7, with D perhaps TRBD1 (5 bases). The V and J ends lost 1 base and 6 bases respectively, with 19 bases between them. From germline, CDR1 is SEHNR and CDR2 FQNEAQ (reference sequence). There are 16 residues in the CDR3. The CDR3 DNA is TGTGCCAGCAGCTTAGAGATGGACATTCCACGCGGCGAGCAGTACTTC. It is translated as CASSLEMDIPRGEQYF.

This chain uses TRBV18 with TRBJ2-6; D is ambiguous. CDR3 length: 17 residues. The germline gives CDR1 KGHSH, CDR2 LQKENI. Between the trimmed V and J ends, which lost 1 base and 0 bases, there was a span of 10 bases. CDR3 nucleotides: TGTGCCAGCTCACCACTGTCAGGCAACTCTGGGGCCAACGTCCTGACTTTC. It yields the protein CASSPLSGNSGANVLTF.